This T cell receptor (beta chain) originates from a study of monozygotic twins with inflammatory bowel disease. The germline V gene encodes CDR1 LGHNA and CDR2 YNFKEQ. The CDR3 spans 13 residues. UMIs bearing a 6-nucleotide sample barcode were added through template switching. TCRdb reprocessed the 5' RACE reads, keeping one entry per CDR3 protein, no DNA. Its clone listing holds 440,000 or so distinct CDR3 sequences. Sequencing used blood. The V gene is TRBV4-2, the J gene TRBJ2-3; TCRdb reports TRBD2, a call that lacks DNA to check it against. This TCR was recovered from a human donor with ulcerative colitis or Crohn's disease, or a healthy co-twin of an affected twin (not recorded which). CDR3 region: CASSQRGPDTQYF.